These T cell receptor beta chains were read from a single sample in a study of T cell responses to AZD1222 COVID-19 vaccine. Here immunoSEQ multiplex PCR was the method, and the copy in TCRdb shows in-frame clones only, minus some. This table holds about 97,000 clones, roughly 84% found once. The sequences come from peripheral blood, collected on day 0 of AZD1222 vaccination. Receptors originate from an adult in good health. The CDR3 runs from the conserved cysteine through the conserved F or W. A D gene is named only where the DNA matches it firmly. Clone size, where shown, is once, few, many, or a class for clones that have expanded.

>TRBJ2-3|-|-|TRBV29-1
TGCAGCGTGGACCACCCACAGGGCACAGATACGCAGTATTTT
CSVDHPQGTDTQYF
>TRBJ1-1|-|-|TRBV11-3
TGTGCCAGCAGGGAGGGGGAGGGACGTCGGACTGAAGCTTTCTTT
CASREGEGRRTEAFF
>TRBJ1-5|-|-|TRBV19
TGTGCCAGTAGTACGATTCAGGGTCTCGGACAGCCCCAGCATTTT
CASSTIQGLGQPQHF
>TRBJ2-7|TRBD2|-|TRBV7-2
TGTGCCAGCAGCTTATCTCAAGCGGGAGGGCCTGTGTACGAGCAGTACTTC
CASSLSQAGGPVYEQYF
>TRBJ2-3|-|-|TRBV5-1
TGCGCCAGCAGCCCGGACAGAGATACGCAGTATTTT
CASSPDRDTQYF
>TRBJ1-4|-|-|TRBV7-4
TGTGCCAGCAGCTATGATTCACGTGGGGAAAAACTGTTTTTT
CASSYDSRGEKLFF
>TRBJ1-1|-|few|TRBV5-4
TGTGCCAGCAGCTCTGGTCAAAGGGGGGCGAACACTGAAGCTTTCTTT
CASSSGQRGANTEAFF
>TRBJ2-1|-|-|TRBV4-3
TGCGCCAGCAGTTGGAGCGGTAGCTCCTACAATGAGCAGTTCTTC
CASSWSGSSYNEQFF
>TRBJ1-5|-|-|TRBV6-5
TGTGCCAGCAGACGGGACATACGTAGCAATCAGCCCCAGCATTTT
CASRRDIRSNQPQHF
>TRBJ2-2|TRBD1|-|TRBV7-7
TGTGCTAGCAGGGCTCTCGCAGGGGGCACCGGGGAGCTGTTTTTT
CASRALAGGTGELFF
>TRBJ1-5|-|-|TRBV19
TGTGCCAGTACTACAGGGTTCAATCAGCCCCAGCATTTT
CASTTGFNQPQHF
>TRBJ1-1|TRBD1|-|TRBV29-1
TGCAGCGTTGAACTTGGTGGAGACAGGGCCGCTTTCTTT
CSVELGGDRAAFF
>TRBJ2-5|TRBD1|once|TRBV4-3
TGCGCCAGCAGCCCCACAGGGGGCGCCTCCGGCCGGGAGACCCAGTACTTC
CASSPTGGASGRETQYF
>TRBJ2-5|-|-|TRBV12-5
TGTGCTAGTGGGACCCTAGGTGGAGAGACCCAGTACTTC
CASGTLGGETQYF
>TRBJ2-1|TRBD2|-|TRBV18
TGTGCCAGCTCACCTAGAACGACTAGCGGGAGGGACAATGAGCAGTTCTTC
CASSPRTTSGRDNEQFF
>TRBJ1-2|-|once|TRBV2
TGTGCCAGCGGGAGGGAGTTTCGTGCCGGCAACTATGGCTACACCTTC
CASGREFRAGNYGYTF
>TRBJ2-1|TRBD2|-|TRBV24-1
TGTGCCACCAGTGACCCTGGACTAGCGGGGTCCTACAATGAGCAGTTCTTC
CATSDPGLAGSYNEQFF
>TRBJ1-1|-|-|TRBV4-3
TGCGCCAGCAGCCTGGCTGGGTTGGGCACTGAAGCTTTCTTT
CASSLAGLGTEAFF
>TRBJ1-1|TRBD1|-|TRBV6-5
TGTGCCAGCAACAGGGGGCTTGGTTTTAACACTGAAGCTTTCTTT
CASNRGLGFNTEAFF
>TRBJ1-3|-|-|TRBV18
TGTGCCAGCTCACCAATGACAAGAGACTCTGGAAACACCATATATTTT
CASSPMTRDSGNTIYF
>TRBJ2-7|-|-|TRBV9
TGTGCCAGCAGCGTATCAGAGGGGTACGAGCAGTACTTC
CASSVSEGYEQYF
>TRBJ2-1|-|-|TRBV20-1
TGCAGTGCTAGTTCTGGACAGACTCGCAATGAGCAGTTCTTC
CSASSGQTRNEQFF
>TRBJ1-4|-|-|TRBV2
TGTGCCAGCTCCGTGGTAGGAGCTAATGAAAAACTGTTTTTT
CASSVVGANEKLFF
>TRBJ1-1|TRBD1|-|TRBV19
TGTGCCAGTAGGCAGGGACAGAAGACCACGAACACTGAAGCTTTCTTT
CASRQGQKTTNTEAFF
>TRBJ1-5|-|-|TRBV2
TGTGCCAGCAATCCGGGTTGGCAAAATCAGCCCCAGCATTTT
CASNPGWQNQPQHF
>TRBJ2-3|-|-|TRBV6-5
TGTGCCACAGCAGTTATGACGGTCCCAGATACGCAGTATTTT
CATAVMTVPDTQYF
>TRBJ1-5|-|-|TRBV3-1/TRBV3-2
TGTGCCAGCAGCCTAGTCCCGGGACATTGGGTTCAGCCCCAGCATTTT
CASSLVPGHWVQPQHF
>TRBJ2-3|TRBD1|few|TRBV18
TGTGCCAGCTCACCAGTGACAGGGGAGGATACGCAGTATTTT
CASSPVTGEDTQYF
>TRBJ1-5|TRBD1|-|TRBV4-2
TGTGCCAGCAGCCGGGACAGGGGGTCAGGTGTCAATCAGCCCCAGCATTTT
CASSRDRGSGVNQPQHF
>TRBJ2-2|TRBD1|-|TRBV19
TGTGCCAGTAGCTCCCGACAGGGGTGGACCGGGGAGCTGTTTTTT
CASSSRQGWTGELFF
>TRBJ1-4|TRBD1|-|TRBV5-4
TGTGCCAGCAGCTTGGAGACAGGGCGTGAAAAACTGTTTTTT
CASSLETGREKLFF
>TRBJ2-5|-|-|TRBV14
TGTGCCAGCAGCCAGGCCGTACAGGGTTTCGAGACCCAGTACTTC
CASSQAVQGFETQYF
>TRBJ1-2|-|-|TRBV27
TGTGCCAGCAGTTTAATCTCAGGGTATGGCTACACCTTC
CASSLISGYGYTF
>TRBJ1-2|-|-|TRBV11-2
TGTGCCAGCAGCTTAGGGACGGCAGGGTACGGCTACACCTTC
CASSLGTAGYGYTF
>TRBJ1-1|-|-|TRBV18
TGTGCCAGCTCACCACCGGGCATCAACACTGAAGCTTTCTTT
CASSPPGINTEAFF
>TRBJ2-5|-|-|TRBV19
TGTGCCAGTAGTACCGCACATGGAGAGACCCAGTACTTC
CASSTAHGETQYF
>TRBJ1-1|-|-|TRBV7-9
TGTGCCAGCAGCCCTATGACGTGGGGCGTTGTTATTGAAGCTTTCTTT
CASSPMTWGVVIEAFF
>TRBJ2-1|TRBD1|-|TRBV7-2
TGTGCCAGCAGCGTTACAGGGGGCAGTGCCCTATCGACCTACAATGAGCAGTTCTTC
CASSVTGGSALSTYNEQFF
>TRBJ1-3|-|-|TRBV5-1
TGCGCCAGCAGCTTGGCAGGGACAGGAAACACCATATATTTT
CASSLAGTGNTIYF
>TRBJ1-2|-|once|TRBV11-2
TGTGCCAGCAGCTTAGGCCCAGGGGCCTATGGCTACACCTTC
CASSLGPGAYGYTF
>TRBJ2-3|TRBD2|once|TRBV7-2
TGTGCCAGCAGCTTAGCCGGGACTACCGTCACAGATACGCAGTATTTT
CASSLAGTTVTDTQYF
>TRBJ1-6|-|-|TRBV18
TGTGCCAGCTCACGTACAGATAATTCACCCCTCCACTTT
CASSRTDNSPLHF
>TRBJ1-6|-|-|TRBV2
TGTGCCAGCAGTGAAAGGTATCCGGATATCTATAATTCACCCCTCCACTTT
CASSERYPDIYNSPLHF
>TRBJ2-2|TRBD2|-|TRBV5-1
TGCGCCAGCAGCCCCGGGAGGGTTTCCGGGGAGCTGTTTTTT
CASSPGRVSGELFF
>TRBJ1-2|-|-|TRBV5-8
TGTGCCAGTATCCATTCTGGGTTGAGGAACTATGGCTACACCTTC
CASIHSGLRNYGYTF